This T cell receptor beta chain was sequenced for a study of shared clonotypes between healthy human individuals. Whole-study context: The donor pool was made up of a couple of women and three men aged 18 to 49.

Assay: immunoSEQ multiplex PCR; the TCRdb copy retains only in-frame clones and omits some. The sample comprises roughly 720,000 clones, around 91% of which are singletons, and about 34% rests with the top ten. Trimming removed 3 bases from V and 4 bases from J; junction bases left unmatched: 14. Germline loops: CDR1 SGHAT, CDR2 FQNNGV. There are 17 residues in the CDR3. The rearrangement uses TRBV11-2 and TRBJ2-7, with 8 bases matching TRBD2. This clonotype was sampled from a man aged 18 to 29 in good health. Some clones in this sample may be carry-over from other donors' samples. Source material: memory CD8+ T cells from PBMCs. Subset meaning: CD45RO+ cells pooled with CCR7-negative TemRA cells. CDR3 nucleotide sequence: TGTGCCAGCAGCTTGTCCCCCTGGGTGACTAGCGTGTACGAGCAGTACTTC. It translates to CASSLSPWVTSVYEQYF.